This is a list of T cell receptor beta chains from one sample in a study of cytomegalovirus exposure and HLA in healthy donors. Only in-frame clones appear in the TCRdb table, and some are missing; sequencing was by immunoSEQ multiplex PCR. The data hold some 140,000 clones, with around 84% observed a single time. Sequencing input: PBMCs. These receptors were collected from a woman aged 40 to 50 in good health and CMV-seropositive. The conserved cysteine and the conserved F or W are not part of the CDR3 here.

TRBV27,TRBJ1-1,ASRDRVSGAEAF
TRBV27,TRBJ1-3,ASSLQSNSGNTIY
TRBV6-4,TRBJ2-1,ANPGQARNEQF
TRBV30,TRBJ2-7,AWTTPFRGRSSYEQY
TRBV18,TRBJ2-3,ASSPPSLQDTQY
TRBV15,TRBJ1-5,ATSRVGDRGSYQPQH
TRBV2,TRBJ2-1,ASSGALRGNEQF
TRBV18,TRBJ2-5,ASSRTGGQETQY
TRBV6-1,TRBJ1-1,ASSFGQLGNTEAF
TRBV7-9,TRBJ2-1,SSSLISEEQF
TRBV20-1,TRBJ1-2,SAPGLYGYT
TRBV18,TRBJ2-1,ASSPGTSLYYNEQF
TRBV2,TRBJ1-5,ASKTGQGPNQPQH
TRBV7-3,TRBJ2-2,ASSSGRDTGELF